These 20 T cell receptor beta chains were sequenced from one sample in a study of CD8+ T cells in alopecia areata. The treatment denotes: oral pan-JAK inhibitor, 5-10 mg twice daily. cDNA prepared by RNA extraction and subsequent reverse transcription served as the template for sequencing. The data were produced by immunoSEQ multiplex PCR, yet TCRdb's version contains in-frame clones alone and is incomplete. The profile shows some 200,000 clones, about 57% of them singletons. This sample comprised CD4+ T cells sorted from blood, obtained at week 4, from a patient treated with tofacitinib. Every receptor here comes from a human donor with alopecia areata.

This chain links TRBV25-1 with TRBJ1-2; 7 nucleotides agree with TRBD1. CDR3 size: 14 residues. V gave up 1 base and J gave up 4 bases; unmatched junction bases: 3. CDR1 is MGHDK, CDR2 SYGVNS, per germline. The CDR3 nucleotides read TGTGCCAGCAGTGAATCCGACAGGGCCTATGGCTACACCTTC. It specifies CASSESDRAYGYTF.

The V and J genes are TRBV29-1 and TRBJ1-2; 10 nucleotides align to TRBD1. J gave up 0 bases and V 6 bases, and 7 bases lay outside the gene matches. This CDR3 contains 15 residues. Per the germline V gene, CDR1 is SQVTM and CDR2 is ANQGSEA. CDR3 sequence: CSVGTGAGANYGYTF. For the CDR3, the DNA is TGCAGCGTGGGGACAGGGGCAGGCGCTAACTATGGCTACACCTTC.

This clone was detected only a few times. The rearrangement links TRBV2 to TRBJ1-4; D is perhaps TRBD1 (6 bases). CDR3 size: 15 residues. Trimming left V 6 bases short and J 0 bases short, with 11 bases between. Germline V CDR1 and CDR2: SNHLY, FYNNEI. As DNA, the CDR3 is TGTGCCAGCAGACGACAGGAAGCAACTAATGAAAAACTGTTTTTT. It is translated as CASRRQEATNEKLFF.

The chain is built from TRBV30 and TRBJ1-1; perhaps TRBD1 as D (5 bases). Germline V gene data show CDR1 as GTSNPN and CDR2 as SVGIG (reference sequence). The length of the CDR3 is 12 residues. V was pared by 3 bases and J by 4 bases, with 9 bases between. The CDR3 DNA sequence: TGTGCCTGGAGCCCAGGGATCACTGAAGCTTTCTTT. It specifies CAWSPGITEAFF. Full variable domain (outside the CDR3, taken from reference TRBV30 and TRBJ1-1): SQTIHQWPATLVQPVGSPLSLECTVEGTSNPNLYWYRQAAGRGLQLLFYSVGIGQISSEVPQNLSASRPQDRQFILSSKKLLLSDSGFYLCAWSPGITEAFFGQGTRLTVV.

This clone was recorded once. The V and J genes are TRBV9 and TRBJ2-7, with D perhaps being TRBD1 or TRBD2 (6 bases each). The germline CDR1 and CDR2 sequences are SGDLS and YYNGEE. This CDR3 has 14 residues. The V end lost 2 bases, the J end lost 5 bases, and 14 bases lay between the germline ends. CDR3 bases: TGTGCCAGCAGCGTCGACCCGGGGGCAAACGAGCAGTACTTC. Protein sequence: CASSVDPGANEQYF.

The chain carries TRBV30 and TRBJ2-2, with a tentative D call TRBD2 (5 bases). Trimming took 5 bases from V and 0 from J, leaving 13 bases between them. The CDR3 consists of 15 residues. Germline V gene sequence: CDR1 GTSNPN, CDR2 SVGIG (reference sequence). CDR3 DNA: TGTGCCTGGGGAACAGCGGCCGCGAACACCGGGGAGCTGTTTTTT. It codes for CAWGTAAANTGELFF. The variable domain in full, completed from reference TRBV30 and TRBJ2-2, reads SQTIHQWPATLVQPVGSPLSLECTVEGTSNPNLYWYRQAAGRGLQLLFYSVGIGQISSEVPQNLSASRPQDRQFILSSKKLLLSDSGFYLCAWGTAAANTGELFFGEGSRLTVL.

Notes on this clone: This sample includes further DNA sequences coding for the same CDR3. CDR3 sequence: CASSSAGEGYTF. CDR3 bases: TGTGCCAGCAGTAGTGCAGGGGAAGGCTACACCTTC. This chain connects TRBV27 to TRBJ1-2, with D possibly being TRBD1 (6 bases). Between the trimmed V and J ends, which lost 5 bases and 8 bases, there was a span of 12 bases. Per the germline V gene, CDR1 is MNHEY and CDR2 is SMNVEV (reference sequence). The CDR3 is 12 amino acids.

This chain links TRBV29-1 with TRBJ1-2; D gene unclear. The CDR3 is 13 residues long. V was shortened by 4 bases and J by 6 bases, with 15 bases between the two germline ends. Germline values: CDR1 SQVTM, CDR2 ANQGSEA. CDR3 sequence: CSVASPGAHGYTF. CDR3 nucleotide sequence: TGCAGCGTTGCGTCGCCCGGCGCTCATGGCTACACCTTC.

This sequence joins TRBV2 and TRBJ1-2, with a possible D match to TRBD1 (5 bases). Germline loops: CDR1 SNHLY, CDR2 FYNNEI. The V end lost 2 bases, the J end lost 4 bases, and 17 bases lay between the germline ends. The CDR3 contains 16 residues. The CDR3 DNA reads as TGTGCCAGCAGTGAACTCGGCAGGGCGGGAGGCTATGGCTACACCTTC. Protein sequence: CASSELGRAGGYGYTF.

The V and J genes are TRBV19 and TRBJ1-2; 8 nucleotides match TRBD1. Per germline, CDR1 LNHDA and CDR2 SQIVND (reference sequence). J was trimmed by 5 bases and V by 7 bases; bases with no gene match: 6. CDR3 length: 13 amino acids. CDR3 region: CASTGGNWYGYTF. The CDR3 coding sequence is TGTGCCAGTACAGGGGGCAATTGGTATGGCTACACCTTC.

The CDR3 DNA is TGCGCCAGCAGCCCTGGGAAGGGGGTGTACACAGATACGCAGTATTTT. Encoded protein: CASSPGKGVYTDTQYF. The chain is built from TRBV4-3 and TRBJ2-3, with D perhaps TRBD1 (6 bases). CDR1 and CDR2 (germline): LGHNA, YSLEER. V was trimmed by 4 bases and J by 2 bases, leaving 16 bases between them. The CDR3 runs 16 residues.

The V and J genes are TRBV30 and TRBJ2-1; 7 bases map to TRBD1. In germline, CDR1 is GTSNPN, CDR2 SVGIG (reference sequence). Unmatched junction bases numbered 3, after V lost 4 bases and J lost 0 bases. The CDR3 contains 14 residues. CDR3 in DNA: TGTGCCTGGAACCGGGACAGCTCCTACAATGAGCAGTTCTTC. This translates into CAWNRDSSYNEQFF.

This clone was detected a few times. This sequence joins TRBV9 and TRBJ2-3; no definite D call. In germline, CDR1 is SGDLS, CDR2 YYNGEE. Trimming cost V 4 bases and J 2 bases, with 11 bases left between them. This CDR3 region has 14 residues. The CDR3 nucleotides are TGTGCCAGCAGCCCTCGGTCCTCCACAGATACGCAGTATTTT. It yields the protein CASSPRSSTDTQYF.

This clone came up a few times. The rearrangement joins TRBV13 to TRBJ2-1, with a weak D call TRBD2 (6 bases). V was cut by 1 base and J by 8 bases, with 15 bases left in between. Germline assignment: CDR1 PRHDT and CDR2 FYEKMQ (reference sequence). The CDR3 covers 15 residues. CDR3 coding DNA: TGTGCCAGCAGCTTAGTGGCGGGGCCGTCTGATGAGCAGTTCTTC. This translates into CASSLVAGPSDEQFF.

This sequence joins TRBV7-2 and TRBJ1-2; D may be TRBD1 (5 bases). The CDR3 runs 14 residues. From germline, CDR1 is SGHTA and CDR2 FQGNSA. V gave up 2 bases and J gave up 2 bases, with 9 bases separating them. Written as DNA, the CDR3 is TGTGCCAGCAGCTTACAGGGAACCAACTATGGCTACACCTTC. The encoded protein is CASSLQGTNYGYTF.

This chain joins TRBV5-1 and TRBJ2-7, with a possible D match to TRBD1 (6 bases). The CDR3 length is 15 residues. V shed 4 bases and J shed 0 bases, with 14 bases lying between them. Germline V lookup: CDR1 SGHRS, CDR2 YFSETQ. The CDR3 spells CASSVTRGNSYEQYF. As DNA, the CDR3 is TGCGCCAGCAGCGTTACTAGGGGGAACTCCTACGAGCAGTACTTC.

The gene calls are TRBV7-2 and TRBJ2-1; D remains unclear. V lost 1 base and J lost 3, with 7 bases in between. CDR1 and CDR2 (germline): SGHTA, FQGNSA. This CDR3 is built from 14 residues. The CDR3 DNA reads as TGTGCCAGCAGCTTAGTGAGCCGCTACAATGAGCAGTTCTTC. It codes for CASSLVSRYNEQFF.

This clone has only a few counts. The gene calls are TRBV7-2 and TRBJ2-4; the D gene is possibly TRBD2 (7 bases). Per the germline V gene, CDR1 is SGHTA and CDR2 is FQGNSA. CDR3 length: 14 residues. The ends were cut back, 5 bases at V and 9 bases at J, with 17 bases in the middle. The CDR3 DNA reads as TGTGCCAGCAGCCCGACCCGGGGGGCCGTCATTCAGTACTTC. This gives the protein CASSPTRGAVIQYF.

This clone turned up a few times. The rearrangement joins TRBV5-1 to TRBJ2-6; D gene uncertain. With 1 base removed from V and 0 bases from J, the gap between germline ends came to 11 bases. Germline CDR1 and CDR2: SGHRS and YFSETQ. The CDR3 covers 17 residues. The CDR3 is CASSLSLSRSGANVLTF. The CDR3 nucleotides read TGCGCCAGCAGCTTGTCTTTGTCGCGCTCTGGGGCCAACGTCCTGACTTTC.

The J gene is TRBJ1-2, the V gene TRBV2; TRBD1 might be the D (5 bases). The germline V gene has CDR1 SNHLY and CDR2 FYNNEI. V was cut by 4 bases and J by 4 bases, with 10 bases left in between. The CDR3 is made up of 13 amino acids. As DNA, the CDR3 is TGTGCCAGCAGTGTTCGGGACGGCTATGGCTACACCTTC. Translated: CASSVRDGYGYTF. Filled out from reference TRBV2 and TRBJ1-2, the complete variable domain reads EPEVTQTPSHQVTQMGQEVILRCVPISNHLYFYWYRQILGQKVEFLVSFYNNEISEKSEIFDDQFSVERPDGSNFTLKIRSTKLEDSAMYFCASSVRDGYGYTFGSGTRLTVV.